These 10 T cell receptor beta chains were all obtained from the same sample, sequenced in a study of T cell changes during pregnancy in multiple sclerosis. Assay: immunoSEQ multiplex PCR; the TCRdb copy retains only in-frame clones and omits some. This table holds some 70,000 clones, about 92% found once. The sample consisted of CD8+ T cells from peripheral blood mononuclear cells, taken in the third trimester of pregnancy. These receptors originate from a female donor in good health, enrolled as a control in a pregnancy study.

The genes are TRBV4-3 and TRBJ2-7; 7 positions agree with TRBD1. After removal of 0 bases from V and 6 bases from J, the junction contained 8 bases not matched to a gene. From germline, CDR1 is LGHNA and CDR2 YSLEER. There are 15 residues in the CDR3. The CDR3 DNA reads as TGCGCCAGCAGCCAAGAAACCAGGGGGAATACCGAGCAGTACTTC. This gives the protein CASSQETRGNTEQYF.

This clone was recorded only once. In DNA, the CDR3 is TGCGCCAGCAGTCAAGGGGCCAGGCCAACCTACGAGCAGTACTTC. This codes for CASSQGARPTYEQYF. The V and J genes are TRBV23-1 and TRBJ2-7; a weak D match, TRBD1 (5 bases). TRBV23-1 is filed as an ORF, its function uncertain. The CDR3 loop spans 15 amino acids. The V end lost 2 bases, the J end lost 2 bases, and 13 bases lay between the germline ends.

This chain uses TRBV27 with TRBJ1-6, with 7 nucleotides matching TRBD1. With 1 base clipped from V and 7 bases from J, the junction kept 16 bases outside the gene matches. Germline V CDR1 and CDR2: MNHEY, SMNVEV (reference sequence). This CDR3 region has 19 residues. CDR3 region: CASSLFRNRGVRSNSPLHF. The CDR3 DNA reads as TGTGCCAGCAGTTTATTCCGAAACAGGGGAGTGAGGAGCAATTCACCCCTCCACTTT.

The table lists this clone with a count of one. CDR3 bases: TGTGCCAGCAGCCCCCCTAGCCCCGCAGATACGCAGTATTTT. It specifies CASSPPSPADTQYF. The V and J genes are TRBV11-1 and TRBJ2-3; the D gene is possibly TRBD2 (5 bases). Germline V gene sequence: CDR1 SGHAT, CDR2 FQDESV (reference sequence). CDR3 length equals 14 residues. Trimming left V 5 bases short and J 4 bases short, with 13 bases between.

This sequence joins TRBV5-1 and TRBJ2-3, with 7 bases that match TRBD1. After removal of 1 base from V and 3 bases from J, the junction contained 5 bases not matched to a gene. The CDR3 has 15 amino acids. Germline V gives CDR1 SGHRS, CDR2 YFSETQ. CDR3 nucleotide sequence: TGCGCCAGCAGCTTGTCACAGGGGAAGACAGATACGCAGTATTTT. Amino acids: CASSLSQGKTDTQYF.

V and J are TRBV29-1 and TRBJ2-7; 10 nucleotides align to TRBD1. This CDR3 region has 11 residues. Germline CDR1 reads SQVTM; CDR2 reads ANQGSEA. V lost 6 bases to trimming and J lost 5 bases; unmatched junction nucleotides: 1. In nucleotides, the CDR3 is TGCAGCGTGGGGACAGGGGACGAGCAGTACTTC. Protein product: CSVGTGDEQYF.

The J gene is TRBJ2-7, the V gene TRBV27; 7 bases match TRBD2. CDR3 size: 17 residues. Unmatched junction bases numbered 16, after V lost 5 bases and J lost 3 bases. In germline, CDR1 is MNHEY, CDR2 SMNVEV (reference sequence). CDR3: CASSTDLPAGEGYEQYF. CDR3 nucleotide sequence: TGTGCCAGCAGTACCGATCTACCGGCGGGGGAGGGCTACGAGCAGTACTTC.

This chain joins TRBV9 and TRBJ1-2; 7 bases fit TRBD1. CDR1 SGDLS and CDR2 YYNGEE come from the germline V gene. The ends lost 3 bases at V and 2 bases at J; junction bases unmatched: 13. CDR3 length equals 17 residues. The CDR3 nucleotides are TGTGCCAGCAGCGCCCCGGGTGGGGCAGGGGGAAACTATGGCTACACCTTC. It translates to CASSAPGGAGGNYGYTF.

This rearrangement joins TRBV4-2 to TRBJ2-5; weak D call: TRBD1 (6 bases). From germline, CDR1 is LGHNA and CDR2 YNFKEQ. The ends were cut back, 5 bases at V and 4 bases at J, with 14 bases in the middle. The CDR3 totals 14 residues. As DNA, the CDR3 is TGTGCCAGCAGCTCTTCAGGGGATCCAGAGACCCAGTACTTC. Its protein product is CASSSSGDPETQYF.

This clone came up once. The chain recombines TRBV27 with TRBJ2-1, with D unclear. The ends were cut back, 2 bases at V and 5 bases at J, with 4 bases in the middle. The germline gives CDR1 MNHEY, CDR2 SMNVEV (reference sequence). CDR3 length: 12 residues. CDR3 nucleotides: TGTGCCAGCAGTTTACCGGACAATGAGCAGTTCTTC. Amino acids: CASSLPDNEQFF.